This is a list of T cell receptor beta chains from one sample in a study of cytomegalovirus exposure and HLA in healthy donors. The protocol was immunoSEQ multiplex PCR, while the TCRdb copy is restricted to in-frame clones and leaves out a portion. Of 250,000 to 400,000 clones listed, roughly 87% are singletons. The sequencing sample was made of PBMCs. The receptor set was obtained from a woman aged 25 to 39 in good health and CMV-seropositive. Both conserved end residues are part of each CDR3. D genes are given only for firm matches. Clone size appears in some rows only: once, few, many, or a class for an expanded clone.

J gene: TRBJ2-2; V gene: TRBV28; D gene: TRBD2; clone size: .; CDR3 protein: CASRNPETSGILYTGELFF; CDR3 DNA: TGTGCCAGCAGGAACCCGGAGACTAGCGGGATCCTCTACACCGGGGAGCTGTTTTTT
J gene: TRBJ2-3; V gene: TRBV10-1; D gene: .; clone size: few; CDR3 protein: CASSDSTDTQYF; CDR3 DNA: TGCGCCAGCAGTGACAGCACAGATACGCAGTATTTT
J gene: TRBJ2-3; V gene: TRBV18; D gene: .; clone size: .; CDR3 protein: CASSPLNTDTQYF; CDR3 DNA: TGTGCCAGCTCACCACTCAACACAGATACGCAGTATTTT
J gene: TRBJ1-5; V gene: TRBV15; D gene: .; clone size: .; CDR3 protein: CATSSSQTGNQPQHF; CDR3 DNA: TGTGCCACCAGCAGCTCTCAGACGGGCAATCAGCCCCAGCATTTT
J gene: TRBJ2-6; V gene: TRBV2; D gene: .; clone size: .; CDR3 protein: CASSEAGHSSGANVLTF; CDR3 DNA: TGTGCCAGCAGTGAGGCAGGGCACTCTTCTGGGGCCAACGTCCTGACTTTC
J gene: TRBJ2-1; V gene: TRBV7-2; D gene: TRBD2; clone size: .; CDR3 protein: CASSFSGTGNEQFF; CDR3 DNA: TGTGCCAGCAGCTTTAGCGGGACTGGCAATGAGCAGTTCTTC
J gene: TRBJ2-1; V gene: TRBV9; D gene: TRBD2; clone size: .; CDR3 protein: CASSPTAGGSYNEQFF; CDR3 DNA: TGTGCCAGCAGCCCGACAGCGGGGGGGTCCTACAATGAGCAGTTCTTC
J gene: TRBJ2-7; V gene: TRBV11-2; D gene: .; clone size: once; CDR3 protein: CASSLGRDIPQGTYEQYF; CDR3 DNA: TGTGCCAGCAGCTTAGGCCGGGACATACCCCAAGGGACCTACGAGCAGTACTTC
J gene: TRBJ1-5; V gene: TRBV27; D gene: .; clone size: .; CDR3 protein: CASSFREGGPQHF; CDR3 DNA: TGTGCCAGCAGTTTTCGGGAAGGTGGGCCCCAGCATTTT
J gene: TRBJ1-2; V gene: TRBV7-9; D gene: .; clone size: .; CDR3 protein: CASSLQGSGGYTF; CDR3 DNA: TGTGCCAGCAGCTTACAGGGCTCAGGCGGCTACACCTTC
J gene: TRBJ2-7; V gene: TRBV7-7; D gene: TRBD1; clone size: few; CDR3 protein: CASSMGTGADEQYF; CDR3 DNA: TGTGCCAGCAGCATGGGGACAGGGGCCGACGAGCAGTACTTC
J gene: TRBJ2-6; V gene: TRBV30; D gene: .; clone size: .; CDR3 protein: CAWSVGDGANVLTF; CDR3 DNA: TGTGCCTGGAGTGTGGGGGATGGGGCCAACGTCCTGACTTTC
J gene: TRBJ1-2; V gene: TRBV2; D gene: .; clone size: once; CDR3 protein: CASGREGANYGYTF; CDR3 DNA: TGTGCCAGCGGGAGGGAGGGGGCTAACTATGGCTACACCTTC
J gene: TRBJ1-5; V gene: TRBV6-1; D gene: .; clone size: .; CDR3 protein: CASSAAVRSNQPQHF; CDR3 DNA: TGTGCCAGCAGTGCCGCGGTCAGGAGCAATCAGCCCCAGCATTTT
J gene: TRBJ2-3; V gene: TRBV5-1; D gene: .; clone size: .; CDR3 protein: CASSFSLTDTQYF; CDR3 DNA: TGCGCCAGCAGCTTTTCCCTCACAGATACGCAGTATTTT
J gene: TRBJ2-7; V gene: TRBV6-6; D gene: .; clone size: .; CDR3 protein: CASTPTGSYEQYF; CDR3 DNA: TGTGCCAGCACCCCGACGGGTTCCTACGAGCAGTACTTC
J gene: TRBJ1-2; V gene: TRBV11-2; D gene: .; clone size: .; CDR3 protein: CASSVGTGNYGYTF; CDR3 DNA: TGTGCCAGCAGCGTAGGGACGGGTAACTATGGCTACACCTTC
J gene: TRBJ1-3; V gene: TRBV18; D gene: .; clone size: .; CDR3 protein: CASSPTPRVDSGNTIYF; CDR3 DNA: TGTGCCAGCTCACCAACCCCAAGGGTGGACTCTGGAAACACCATATATTTT
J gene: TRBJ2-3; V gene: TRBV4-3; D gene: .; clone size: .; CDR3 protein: CASSQDSLVTDTQYF; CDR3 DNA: TGCGCCAGCAGCCAAGATTCGCTAGTCACAGATACGCAGTATTTT
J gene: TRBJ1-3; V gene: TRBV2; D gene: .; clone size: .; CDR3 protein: CASSSQKNTIYF; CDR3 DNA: TGTGCCAGCAGTAGTCAGAAAAACACCATATATTTT
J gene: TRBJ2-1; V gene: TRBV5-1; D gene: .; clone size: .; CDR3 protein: CASSLVLASPEQFF; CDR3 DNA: TGCGCCAGCAGCTTGGTCCTCGCTAGCCCTGAGCAGTTCTTC
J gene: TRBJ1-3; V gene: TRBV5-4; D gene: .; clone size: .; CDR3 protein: CASSASQGSGNTIYF; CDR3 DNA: TGTGCCAGCAGCGCATCACAGGGATCTGGAAACACCATATATTTT
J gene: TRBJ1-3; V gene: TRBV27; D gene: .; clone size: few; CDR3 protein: CASSLNRFTPGNTIYF; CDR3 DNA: TGTGCCAGCAGTTTAAACAGGTTTACTCCTGGAAACACCATATATTTT
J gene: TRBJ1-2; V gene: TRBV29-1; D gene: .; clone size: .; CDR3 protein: CSVDFGSGSGYTF; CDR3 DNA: TGCAGCGTTGATTTCGGGTCGGGTAGCGGCTACACCTTC
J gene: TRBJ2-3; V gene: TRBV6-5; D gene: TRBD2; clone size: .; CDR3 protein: CASSYTTSGVTDTQYF; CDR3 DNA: TGTGCCAGCAGTTATACGACTAGCGGGGTCACAGATACGCAGTATTTT
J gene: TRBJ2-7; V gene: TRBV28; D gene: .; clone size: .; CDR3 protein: CASRYNQGSTYEQYF; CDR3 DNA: TGTGCCAGCAGGTATAATCAGGGTTCGACCTACGAGCAGTACTTC
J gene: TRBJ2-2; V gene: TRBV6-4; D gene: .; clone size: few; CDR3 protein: CASRYRVPIANTGELFF; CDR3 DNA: TGTGCCAGCAGATACAGGGTCCCTATCGCGAACACCGGGGAGCTGTTTTTT
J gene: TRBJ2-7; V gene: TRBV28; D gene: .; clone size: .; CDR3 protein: CASSYGDFYEQYF; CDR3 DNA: TGTGCCAGCAGTTACGGGGACTTCTACGAGCAGTACTTC
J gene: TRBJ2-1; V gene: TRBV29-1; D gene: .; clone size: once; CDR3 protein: CSVEWGNEQFF; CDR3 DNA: TGCAGCGTTGAATGGGGGAATGAGCAGTTCTTC
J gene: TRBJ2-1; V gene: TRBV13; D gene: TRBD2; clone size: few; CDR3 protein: CASSLFSLAGVNNEQFF; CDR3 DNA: TGTGCCAGCAGCCTATTTTCCCTAGCGGGAGTGAATAATGAGCAGTTCTTC
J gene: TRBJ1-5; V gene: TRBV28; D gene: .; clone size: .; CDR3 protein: CASRSTVYQPQHF; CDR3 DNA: TGTGCCAGCAGATCAACAGTGTATCAGCCCCAGCATTTT
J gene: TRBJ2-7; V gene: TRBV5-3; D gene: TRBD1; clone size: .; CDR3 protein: CARSEWTGRLPYEQYF; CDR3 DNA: TGTGCCAGAAGCGAGTGGACAGGTAGGCTGCCCTACGAGCAGTACTTC
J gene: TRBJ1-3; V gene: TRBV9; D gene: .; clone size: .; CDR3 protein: CASSVGRGGSGNTIYF; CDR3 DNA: TGTGCCAGCAGCGTAGGACGGGGAGGCTCTGGAAACACCATATATTTT
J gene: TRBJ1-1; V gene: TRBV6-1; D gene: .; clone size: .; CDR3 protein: CACGQTNTEAFF; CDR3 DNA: TGTGCCTGCGGACAGACGAACACTGAAGCTTTCTTT
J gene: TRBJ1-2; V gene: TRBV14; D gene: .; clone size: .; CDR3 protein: CASSQGPIGGYTF; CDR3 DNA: TGTGCCAGCAGCCAAGGGCCCATCGGAGGCTACACCTTC
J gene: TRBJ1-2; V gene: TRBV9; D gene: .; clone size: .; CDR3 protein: CASRLSNYGYTF; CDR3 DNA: TGTGCCAGCAGGTTATCTAACTATGGCTACACCTTC
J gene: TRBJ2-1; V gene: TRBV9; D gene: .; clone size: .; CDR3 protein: CASSGDSLGAYNEQFF; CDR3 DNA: TGTGCCAGCAGCGGAGACAGTCTCGGGGCCTACAATGAGCAGTTCTTC
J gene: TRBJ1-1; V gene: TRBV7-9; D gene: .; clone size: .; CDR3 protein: CASSLVGGWNTEAFF; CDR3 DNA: TGTGCCAGCAGCTTAGTTGGGGGTTGGAACACTGAAGCTTTCTTT
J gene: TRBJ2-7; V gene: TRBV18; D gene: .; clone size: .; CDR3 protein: CASSLKANEQYF; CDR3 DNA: TGTGCCAGCTCACTGAAAGCCAACGAGCAGTACTTC
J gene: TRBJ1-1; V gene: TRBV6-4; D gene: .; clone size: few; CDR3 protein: CASSAEMNTEAFF; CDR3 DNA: TGTGCCAGCAGCGCTGAAATGAACACTGAAGCTTTCTTT
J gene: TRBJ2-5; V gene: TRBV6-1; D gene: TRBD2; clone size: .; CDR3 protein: CASRSLAGGRETQYF; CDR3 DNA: TGTGCCAGCAGATCCCTAGCGGGGGGGCGAGAGACCCAGTACTTC
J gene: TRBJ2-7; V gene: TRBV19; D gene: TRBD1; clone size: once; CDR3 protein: CASSGQDYEQYF; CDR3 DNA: TGTGCCAGTAGTGGACAGGACTACGAGCAGTACTTC
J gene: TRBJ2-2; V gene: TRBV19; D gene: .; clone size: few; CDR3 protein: CASSIKASPGELFF; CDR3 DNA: TGTGCCAGTAGTATAAAGGCCTCCCCGGGGGAGCTGTTTTTT
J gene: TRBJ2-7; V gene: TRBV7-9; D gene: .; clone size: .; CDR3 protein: CASSLQGYEQYF; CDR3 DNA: TGTGCCAGCAGCCTACAGGGTTACGAGCAGTACTTC
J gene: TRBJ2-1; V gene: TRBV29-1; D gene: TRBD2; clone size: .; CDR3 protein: CSVEGVVAGRSSYNEQFF; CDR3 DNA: TGCAGCGTTGAAGGTGTGGTAGCGGGGAGGAGCTCCTACAATGAGCAGTTCTTC
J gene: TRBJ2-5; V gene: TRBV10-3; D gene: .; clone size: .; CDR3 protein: CAISGRGQETQYF; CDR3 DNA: TGTGCCATCAGTGGTAGGGGCCAAGAGACCCAGTACTTC
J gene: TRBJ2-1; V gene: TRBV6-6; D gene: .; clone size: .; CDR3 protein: CATTLSVNNEQFF; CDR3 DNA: TGTGCCACCACACTTAGCGTAAACAATGAGCAGTTCTTC
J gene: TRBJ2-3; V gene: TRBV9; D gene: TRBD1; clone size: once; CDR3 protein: CASSPRGGGTGGTDTQYF; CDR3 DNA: TGTGCCAGCAGCCCCCGAGGAGGCGGGACAGGGGGCACAGATACGCAGTATTTT